These 27 T cell receptor beta chains share one sample of origin, sequenced in a study of OX40 agonist ivuxolimab in advanced cancers. The table came from immunoSEQ multiplex PCR; TCRdb's copy has only in-frame clones and leaves some out. Of about 84,000 clones in the sample, more than 75% were seen once. Sequenced material: CD4+ or CD8+ T cells sorted from blood, taken in a trial of the OX40 agonist ivuxolimab. The receptors were sampled from an adult with an advanced solid tumor such as melanoma, head and neck, liver or kidney cancer.

The CDR3 DNA follows: TGTGCCAGCAGCCCACGACTAGCGGGCTACAATGAGCAGTTCTTC. This translates into CASSPRLAGYNEQFF. The chain joins TRBV7-6 to TRBJ2-1; 10 bases map to TRBD2. Germline loops: CDR1 SGHVS, CDR2 FNYEAQ. The V gene end was trimmed by 5 bases and the J gene end by 3 bases; junction bases not matched to a gene: 4. CDR3 length: 15 amino acids.

J is TRBJ1-5 and V is TRBV28; no reliable D call. V was shortened by 5 bases and J by 6 bases, with 14 bases between the two germline ends. The CDR3 contains 14 residues. Germline CDR1 MDHEN, CDR2 SYDVKM. CDR3 sequence: CASSHGGLGQPQHF. The CDR3 DNA is TGTGCCAGCAGTCACGGAGGGTTGGGTCAGCCCCAGCATTTT.

DNA of the CDR3: TGCGCCAGCGCCCGTGGGACAGGGAATTCACCCCTCCACTTT. Translated, it gives CASARGTGNSPLHF. The J gene is TRBJ1-6, the V gene TRBV5-1, with TRBD1 matching 9 bases. The CDR3 consists of 14 residues. V was clipped by 7 bases and J by 7 bases; unmatched bases: 6. Germline CDR1 and CDR2: SGHRS and YFSETQ.

This clone was detected a few times. The chain is built from TRBV19 and TRBJ1-3; D uncertain. V lost 7 bases to trimming and J lost 4 bases, with 8 bases between them. CDR1 and CDR2 (germline): LNHDA, SQIVND (reference sequence). This CDR3 region has 12 residues. Written as DNA, the CDR3 is TGTGCCAGTACCTCCGACGGAAACACCATATATTTT. Amino acids: CASTSDGNTIYF.

The V call is TRBV7-9, the J call TRBJ1-1, with D possibly TRBD1 on 5 matching bases. V shed 4 bases and J shed 4 bases, with 19 bases lying between them. CDR1 is SEHNR, CDR2 FQNEAQ, per germline (reference sequence). The CDR3 loop spans 16 amino acids. The CDR3 sequence is CASSSALAGPLTEAFF. The CDR3 DNA is TGTGCCAGCAGCTCCGCCCTGGCAGGGCCCCTCACTGAAGCTTTCTTT.

V usage is TRBV7-9 and J usage is TRBJ1-1, with a possible D match to TRBD1 (6 bases). The CDR3 has 16 amino acids. V lost 3 bases and J 1 base, leaving 15 bases between the germline ends. Per the germline V gene, CDR1 is SEHNR and CDR2 is FQNEAQ (reference sequence). CDR3 residues: CASSFPRGGGNTEAFF. CDR3 coding DNA: TGTGCCAGCAGCTTCCCCAGGGGCGGGGGGAACACTGAAGCTTTCTTT.

This chain uses TRBV19 with TRBJ2-7, with TRBD2 identical over 11 bases. CDR1 and CDR2 from the germline V gene are LNHDA and SQIVND (reference sequence). The CDR3 is 14 residues long. V shed 6 bases, J shed 3 bases, and the junction held 4 bases outside the gene matches. The CDR3 DNA reads TGTGCCAGTAGCCGCGGGACTAGCGGCTACGAGCAGTACTTC. The encoded protein is CASSRGTSGYEQYF. Supplemented by reference TRBV19 and TRBJ2-7, the full variable domain reads DGGITQSPKYLFRKEGQNVTLSCEQNLNHDAMYWYRQDPGQGLRLIYYSQIVNDFQKGDIAEGYSVSREKKESFPLTVTSAQKNPTAFYLCASSRGTSGYEQYFGPGTRLTVT.

V and J are TRBV9 and TRBJ1-2, with TRBD1 matching 9 bases. Trimming cost V 1 base and J 6 bases; bases outside gene matches: 4. This CDR3 has 14 amino acids. Germline loops: CDR1 SGDLS, CDR2 YYNGEE. CDR3 loop: CASSVSGQGDGYTF. For the CDR3, the DNA is TGTGCCAGCAGCGTATCGGGACAGGGAGATGGCTACACCTTC.

A word on this clone: At the DNA level, this CDR3 is encoded by other sequences in the same sample as well. The chain recombines TRBV19 with TRBJ1-2; D is possibly TRBD1 (6 bases). The CDR3 is 13 amino acids. Germline V gene sequence: CDR1 LNHDA, CDR2 SQIVND (reference sequence). The V end was cut by 7 bases, the J end by 7 bases, with 16 bases between. The CDR3 DNA reads TGTGCCAGTAACCAGGGACAAGGAACTGGCTACACCTTC. Its protein is CASNQGQGTGYTF.

As DNA, the CDR3 is TGTGCCAGCAGTAAATTGAGGGACACTGAAGCTTTCTTT. Translated: CASSKLRDTEAFF. J is TRBJ1-1 and V is TRBV6-5, with D unresolved. With 5 bases removed from V and 3 bases from J, the gap between germline ends came to 10 bases. The CDR3 extends over 13 amino acids. The germline V gene encodes CDR1 MNHEY and CDR2 SVGAGI.

This rearrangement joins TRBV6-4 to TRBJ2-1; 8 bases are shared with TRBD2. The CDR3 totals 14 residues. The J segment lost 4 bases and the V segment lost 2 bases, leaving 1 base of the junction unmatched. Looked up from germline, CDR1 is MRHNA and CDR2 is SNTAGT. The CDR3: CASSDGTRYNEQFF. Written as DNA, the CDR3 is TGTGCCAGCAGTGACGGGACTAGGTACAATGAGCAGTTCTTC.

V usage is TRBV4-3 and J usage is TRBJ2-3; perhaps TRBD2 as D (5 bases). This CDR3 region has 18 residues. Germline V CDR1 and CDR2: LGHNA, YSLEER. Trimming left V 0 bases short and J 4 bases short, with 20 bases between. The CDR3 DNA sequence: TGCGCCAGCAGCCAAGATATTGGTGGGAGAGGGCGTTCAGATACGCAGTATTTT. Translated, it gives CASSQDIGGRGRSDTQYF.

The chain combines TRBV16 with TRBJ1-5; D unresolved. The CDR3 totals 15 residues. Deletions cut 0 bases from V and 0 bases from J, with 6 bases between. Germline V lookup: CDR1 KGHSY, CDR2 FQNENV. As DNA, the CDR3 is TGTGCCAGCAGCCAATCGATGGATAGCAATCAGCCCCAGCATTTT. Protein: CASSQSMDSNQPQHF.

The gene calls are TRBV28 and TRBJ2-1; 7 positions match TRBD2. The CDR3 has 16 residues. CDR1 and CDR2 (germline): MDHEN, SYDVKM. Trimming removed 1 base from V and 7 bases from J; junction bases left unmatched: 10. DNA for the CDR3: TGTGCCAGCAGTTTATTGGCCCCCCAACTAGCGAATGAGCAGTTCTTC. Its protein is CASSLLAPQLANEQFF.

The table lists this clone with a few counts. The chain carries TRBV6-4 and TRBJ2-1; D remains ambiguous. Trimming stripped 0 bases from V and 8 bases from J, with 8 bases between. In germline, CDR1 is MRHNA, CDR2 SNTAGT. The length of the CDR3 is 13 residues. The CDR3: CASSDSSLDEQFF. CDR3 DNA: TGTGCCAGCAGTGACTCGAGTTTGGATGAGCAGTTCTTC.

The chain carries TRBV5-1 and TRBJ2-1; 11 nucleotides line up with TRBD2. The CDR3 length is 15 residues. Germline loops: CDR1 SGHRS, CDR2 YFSETQ. Trimming at V came to 0 bases and at J to 4 bases, leaving 0 bases not matched to a gene. CDR3: CASSLGLAGYNEQFF. The CDR3 DNA is TGCGCCAGCAGCTTGGGACTAGCGGGGTACAATGAGCAGTTCTTC.

V usage is TRBV10-3 and J usage is TRBJ2-1; 8 bases are shared with TRBD1. Germline values: CDR1 ENHRY, CDR2 SYGVKD. There are 14 residues in the CDR3. The ends lost 6 bases at V and 9 bases at J; junction bases unmatched: 10. In nucleotides, the CDR3 is TGTGCCATCAGAGGACAGGGACAGTCTGGTGAGCAGTTCTTC. Its translation is CAIRGQGQSGEQFF.

The chain joins TRBV28 to TRBJ2-7; D gene unclear. The germline V gene has CDR1 MDHEN and CDR2 SYDVKM. Between the trimmed V and J ends, which lost 10 bases and 4 bases, there was a span of 23 bases. This CDR3 has 15 residues. The CDR3 sequence is CATVGKTGSGYEQYF. CDR3 nucleotides: TGTGCCACCGTAGGAAAGACGGGCTCAGGTTACGAGCAGTACTTC.

This sequence joins TRBV6-5 and TRBJ1-4, with a weak D call TRBD1 (5 bases). Germline V gene sequence: CDR1 MNHEY, CDR2 SVGAGI. The V end lost 4 bases, the J end lost 5 bases, and 11 bases lay between the germline ends. This CDR3 has 14 residues. DNA for the CDR3: TGTGCCAGCAGTTCGGACATAGACAATGAAAAACTGTTTTTT. This translates into CASSSDIDNEKLFF.

The chain carries TRBV11-1 and TRBJ2-1; perhaps TRBD1 as D (6 bases). The V and J ends lost 3 bases and 1 base respectively, with 13 bases between them. Germline V gene data show CDR1 as SGHAT and CDR2 as FQDESV (reference sequence). The CDR3 runs to 16 residues. The CDR3 reads CASSLVRQASYNEQFF. The CDR3 nucleotides are TGTGCCAGCAGCTTGGTTCGACAGGCTTCCTACAATGAGCAGTTCTTC. The whole variable domain, remainder taken from reference TRBV11-1 and TRBJ2-1, is EAEVAQSPRYKITEKSQAVAFWCDPISGHATLYWYRQILGQGPELLVQFQDESVVDDSQLPKDRFSAERLKGVDSTLKIQPAELGDSAMYLCASSLVRQASYNEQFFGPGTRLTVL.

The V gene is TRBV7-8, the J gene TRBJ2-3; D might be TRBD1 or TRBD2, each matching 5 bases. The V gene's germline CDR1 is SGHVS and CDR2 FQNEAQ. The CDR3 sequence is 15 residues long. The V end was cut by 6 bases, the J end by 2 bases, with 15 bases between. Here the CDR3 DNA reads TGTGCCAGCAGGGGGGACCCTATGCCCACAGATACGCAGTATTTT. Its protein is CASRGDPMPTDTQYF.

This clone was observed a few times. CDR3 bases: TGTGCCAGCAGCTCCCGCGGACATAAAGGTTCACCCCTCCACTTT. It is translated as CASSSRGHKGSPLHF. This chain connects TRBV7-8 to TRBJ1-6; D is possibly TRBD1 (5 bases). The CDR3 has 15 residues. CDR1 SGHVS and CDR2 FQNEAQ come from the germline V gene. The V end lost 4 bases, the J end lost 9 bases, and 16 bases lay between the germline ends.

This clone occurred once. The rearrangement uses TRBV5-1 and TRBJ1-4, with D maybe TRBD1 (5 bases). V was shortened by 3 bases and J by 1 base, with 7 bases between the two germline ends. The CDR3 extends over 14 amino acids. Per the germline V gene, CDR1 is SGHRS and CDR2 is YFSETQ. The CDR3 loop is CASSWGRTNEKLFF. CDR3 in DNA: TGCGCCAGCAGCTGGGGCAGAACTAATGAAAAACTGTTTTTT.

Worth noting for this clone: Other DNA sequences in this specimen translate into the identical CDR3. The chain carries TRBV28 and TRBJ2-2; 7 bases fit TRBD1. V trimming: 3 bases; J trimming: 0 bases; junction bases outside the gene matches: 1. Germline V CDR1 and CDR2: MDHEN, SYDVKM. The CDR3 sequence is 15 residues long. The CDR3 bases are TGTGCCAGCAGTTTGGGGACAGCGAACACCGGGGAGCTGTTTTTT. Translation: CASSLGTANTGELFF.

The J gene is TRBJ2-7, the V gene TRBV28; 9 bases agree with TRBD1. The germline V gene encodes CDR1 MDHEN and CDR2 SYDVKM. V shed 6 bases and J 2 bases; nucleotides not matched to a gene: 17. The CDR3 runs 18 residues. CDR3 loop: CASSPEGQGPTGAYEQYF. The CDR3 bases are TGTGCCAGCAGCCCTGAGGGACAGGGCCCAACAGGGGCCTACGAGCAGTACTTC. The variable domain in full, with the rest retrieved from reference TRBV28 and TRBJ2-7, is DVKVTQSSRYLVKRTGEKVFLECVQDMDHENMFWYRQDPGLGLRLIYFSYDVKMKEKGDIPEGYSVSREKKERFSLILESASTNQTSMYLCASSPEGQGPTGAYEQYFGPGTRLTVT.

The chain has TRBV6-4 and TRBJ1-1, with 8 bases aligning to TRBD1. The V gene's germline CDR1 is MRHNA and CDR2 SNTAGT. The CDR3 has 13 residues. J lost 3 bases, V lost 6 bases, and 3 bases had no gene match. The DNA for the CDR3 is TGTGCCAGCAGCGTACAGGGGGACACTGAAGCTTTCTTT. The encoded protein is CASSVQGDTEAFF.

The chain joins TRBV5-4 to TRBJ2-1; no reliable D call. The V gene lost 0 bases and the J gene lost 4 bases, with 8 bases spanning the gap. The germline V gene has CDR1 SGHNT and CDR2 YYREEE (reference sequence). The CDR3 covers 14 residues. DNA for the CDR3: TGTGCCAGCAGCTTGGGAGAGTTTTACAATGAGCAGTTCTTC. Translated, it gives CASSLGEFYNEQFF.